The 20 T cell receptor beta chains below were found in one sample sequenced in a study of cytomegalovirus exposure and HLA in healthy donors. Repertoires were generated with immunoSEQ multiplex PCR, while TCRdb's copy carries only in-frame clones and drops some. Seen here are 150,000 to 200,000 clones, around four fifths observed once, and the top ten hold 6% to 9%. The sample taken for sequencing was PBMCs. The receptors were sampled from a man between 18 and 35 years old in good health and CMV-seropositive.

This clone was counted between two and nine times. The V call is TRBV11-3, the J call TRBJ2-6; possibly TRBD1 for D (6 bases). The CDR3 is 19 residues long. CDR1 and CDR2 (germline): SGHNT, YENEEA. Between the trimmed V and J ends, which lost 0 bases and 0 bases, there was a span of 15 bases. In DNA, the CDR3 is TGTGCCAGCAGCTTAGACACAGGGTTCTTTTCCTCTGGGGCCAACGTCCTGACTTTC. Translation: CASSLDTGFFSSGANVLTF.

The CDR3 DNA sequence: TGTGCCAGCAGTGGGACAGGGGGGGTGTACAATGAGCAGTTCTTC. Its translation: CASSGTGGVYNEQFF. J is TRBJ2-1 and V is TRBV6-1; 10 bases match TRBD1. CDR3 size: 15 residues. Germline V gene sequence: CDR1 MNHNS, CDR2 SASEGT. Trimming removed 4 bases from V and 4 bases from J; junction bases left unmatched: 4.

The gene calls are TRBV11-2 and TRBJ1-3, with D uncertain. The CDR3 length is 14 residues. V shed 2 bases and J shed 1 base, with 6 bases lying between them. CDR1 SGHAT and CDR2 FQNNGV come from the germline V gene. CDR3 sequence: CASSLSNSGNTIYF. The CDR3 nucleotides read TGTGCCAGCAGCTTATCTAATTCTGGAAACACCATATATTTT. Full variable domain (outside the CDR3, taken from reference TRBV11-2 and TRBJ1-3): EAGVAQSPRYKIIEKRQSVAFWCNPISGHATLYWYQQILGQGPKLLIQFQNNGVVDDSQLPKDRFSAERLKGVDSTLKIQPAKLEDSAVYLCASSLSNSGNTIYFGEGSWLTVV.

This chain connects TRBV2 to TRBJ2-3; a possible D gene is TRBD2 (5 bases). This CDR3 contains 13 residues. CDR1 SNHLY and CDR2 FYNNEI come from the germline V gene. V lost 7 bases, J lost 2 bases, and 10 bases lay in between. The CDR3 DNA follows: TGTGCCAGCACGGCGGGTCACACAGATACGCAGTATTTT. Its protein product is CASTAGHTDTQYF.

The chain carries TRBV5-6 and TRBJ2-1; 7 bases are a match to TRBD2. The CDR3 runs 14 residues. Germline trimming cut 4 bases from V and 6 bases from J; bases unmatched to any gene: 7. From germline, CDR1 is SGHDT and CDR2 YYEEEE. The CDR3 coding sequence is TGTGCCAGCAGCCTAGGACTAGGCGGCAATGAGCAGTTCTTC. It translates to CASSLGLGGNEQFF.

The chain recombines TRBV5-4 with TRBJ2-4; 8 bases match TRBD1. CDR1 and CDR2 (germline): SGHNT, YYREEE (reference sequence). The V gene end was trimmed by 4 bases and the J gene end by 8 bases; junction bases not matched to a gene: 8. The CDR3 has 14 amino acids. CDR3 bases: TGTGCCAGCAGCCGTCAACAGGGGGGAGACATTCAGTACTTC. This codes for CASSRQQGGDIQYF.

This clone was observed a few times. The rearrangement joins TRBV6-5 to TRBJ2-7, with TRBD1 matching over 8 bases. The CDR3 is 15 amino acids. J was trimmed by 5 bases and V by 6 bases; bases with no gene match: 12. Germline CDR1 reads MNHEY; CDR2 reads SVGAGI. The DNA for the CDR3 is TGTGCCAGCAGCTCCGGGACAGGATTCGAAGACGAGCAGTACTTC. Encoded protein: CASSSGTGFEDEQYF.

The DNA of the CDR3 is TGTGCCAGCAGCTTAGGGGACAGGGCCATTGAGGGGCAGTTCTTC. Amino acids: CASSLGDRAIEGQFF. This rearrangement joins TRBV11-2 to TRBJ2-1; 9 bases fit TRBD1. J lost 12 bases, V lost 1 base, and 10 bases had no gene match. The CDR3 is made up of 15 amino acids. Looked up from germline, CDR1 is SGHAT and CDR2 is FQNNGV.

The gene calls are TRBV6-5 and TRBJ1-1; 7 bases fit TRBD1. V dropped 0 bases and J dropped 2; count of bases not matched to a gene: 6. The CDR3 is 16 residues long. The germline gives CDR1 MNHEY, CDR2 SVGAGI. The CDR3 protein is CASSYSTGRRNTEAFF. The CDR3 DNA follows: TGTGCCAGCAGTTACTCGACAGGGCGGCGTAACACTGAAGCTTTCTTT.

The V call is TRBV7-3, the J call TRBJ2-1; 12 nucleotides align to TRBD2. Germline CDR1 and CDR2: SGHTA and FQGTGA. The CDR3 is 17 residues long. Germline trimming cut 2 bases from V and 6 bases from J; bases unmatched to any gene: 8. The CDR3 sequence: CASSLSLAGGKGNEQFF. The DNA for the CDR3 is TGTGCCAGCAGCTTATCACTAGCGGGAGGAAAGGGCAATGAGCAGTTCTTC.

This sequence joins TRBV5-4 and TRBJ2-7; TRBD2 agrees at 12 bases. The CDR3 sequence is 14 residues long. The V and J ends lost 7 bases and 0 bases, in that order; junction bases with no gene match: 2. Germline CDR1 is SGHNT and CDR2 is YYREEE (reference sequence). CDR3 sequence: CASGLAGSSYEQYF. The CDR3, as DNA: TGTGCCAGCGGACTAGCGGGATCCTCCTACGAGCAGTACTTC.

The chain couples TRBV6-1 to TRBJ2-7, with 8 bases lining up with TRBD2. The CDR3 has 15 residues. Germline-derived CDR1 and CDR2 are MNHNS and SASEGT. V dropped 5 bases and J dropped 1; count of bases not matched to a gene: 7. CDR3: CASSFSGLASYEQYF. In DNA form, the CDR3 reads TGTGCCAGCAGTTTTTCCGGACTAGCTTCCTACGAGCAGTACTTC.

The chain joins TRBV5-1 to TRBJ1-4, with 8 bases identical to TRBD1. The CDR3 is 17 residues long. V lost 4 bases, J lost 3 bases, and 11 bases stayed unmatched. Germline values: CDR1 SGHRS, CDR2 YFSETQ. The CDR3 bases are TGCGCCAGCAGCGCGGGACAGGTGGCTCAAGCTAATGAAAAACTGTTTTTT. Its translation is CASSAGQVAQANEKLFF.

The rearrangement links TRBV30 to TRBJ2-5; D gene uncertain. This CDR3 contains 11 residues. Trimming took off 1 base at V and 5 bases at J, with 5 bases between the two ends. Germline CDR1 reads GTSNPN; CDR2 reads SVGIG (reference sequence). Here the CDR3 reads CAWSDGETQYF. For the CDR3, the DNA is TGTGCCTGGAGTGACGGGGAGACCCAGTACTTC. The full variable domain, with the rest looked up from reference TRBV30 and TRBJ2-5, is SQTIHQWPATLVQPVGSPLSLECTVEGTSNPNLYWYRQAAGRGLQLLFYSVGIGQISSEVPQNLSASRPQDRQFILSSKKLLLSDSGFYLCAWSDGETQYFGPGTRLLVL.

The count of this clone is one. The chain employs TRBV5-1 and TRBJ2-3; 12 nucleotides align to TRBD2. The trim removed 4 bases at V and 2 bases at J, leaving 8 bases unmatched. Per the germline V gene, CDR1 is SGHRS and CDR2 is YFSETQ. CDR3 length equals 17 residues. CDR3 region: CASSPGGLAGLTDTQYF. CDR3 in DNA: TGCGCCAGCAGCCCCGGCGGACTAGCGGGACTCACAGATACGCAGTATTTT.

The chain recombines TRBV7-9 with TRBJ2-1, with 9 bases lining up with TRBD2. With V trimmed by 5 bases and J by 4 bases, 9 bases remained unmatched. Germline loops: CDR1 SEHNR, CDR2 FQNEAQ (reference sequence). This CDR3 comprises 16 residues. The CDR3: CASSPSGTSFYNEQFF. CDR3 nucleotides: TGTGCCAGCAGCCCATCCGGGACTAGCTTTTACAATGAGCAGTTCTTC.

This clone was found a few times. This CDR3 reads CAILGEGNTEAFF. The DNA of the CDR3 is TGTGCCATTCTAGGGGAGGGGAACACTGAAGCTTTCTTT. V gene TRBV28 combines with J gene TRBJ1-1; D may be TRBD1 (5 bases). Deletions cut 10 bases from V and 1 base from J, with 13 bases between. The CDR3 contains 13 residues. Germline V gene lookup returns CDR1 MDHEN and CDR2 SYDVKM.

The V and J genes are TRBV27 and TRBJ2-7; weak D call: TRBD1 (5 bases). With 3 bases removed from V and 6 bases from J, the gap between germline ends came to 15 bases. Germline V lookup: CDR1 MNHEY, CDR2 SMNVEV (reference sequence). The CDR3 covers 14 residues. The CDR3: CASSFSGRALEQYF. In nucleotides, the CDR3 is TGTGCCAGCAGTTTTTCGGGCAGGGCCCTCGAGCAGTACTTC.

This chain uses TRBV29-1 with TRBJ2-7; 12 bases fit TRBD1. This CDR3 is 13 amino acids long. Germline V lookup: CDR1 SQVTM, CDR2 ANQGSEA. The ends lost 7 bases at V and 1 base at J; junction bases unmatched: 2. The CDR3: CSGGQGASYEQYF. The CDR3 DNA reads TGCAGCGGGGGACAGGGGGCTTCCTACGAGCAGTACTTC.

The CDR3 region has the DNA TGTGCCAGCAGCTTAGCGCCGGGACTAGCGGGAGGCTACGAGCAGTACTTC. Translation: CASSLAPGLAGGYEQYF. The rearrangement uses TRBV7-8 and TRBJ2-7; 15 bases agree with TRBD2. Germline V gene data show CDR1 as SGHVS and CDR2 as FQNEAQ. This CDR3 comprises 17 residues. J was trimmed by 3 bases and V by 0 bases; bases with no gene match: 3.